This T cell receptor (beta chain) was observed in a study of T cell responses to AZD1222 COVID-19 vaccine. General study results and limits: Spike-wide coverage was observed for vaccine-associated CD4 TCRs, with dominant responses at 160-218 and 743-854. Two doses of AZD1222 preceded a rise in Spike-specific TCR breadth and depth. A mostly white British donor set with more females was recruited, and clonal diversity was possibly underestimated. In the spike-specific TCR repertoire, nearly half reportedly target unmutated variant regions.

The CDR3 sequence is 12 residues long. V was cut by 6 bases and J by 7 bases, with 13 bases left in between. The germline V gene has CDR1 SQVTM and CDR2 ANQGSEA. Concerning this clone: Its target is not known.

Sequencing was performed with immunoSEQ multiplex PCR; in TCRdb, only in-frame clones are kept and a portion is missing. The sample lists some 170,000 clones, just under 90% occurring once. The source is an adult who received the MenACWY meningococcal vaccine as a control. The sequencing used peripheral blood, collected 28 days after the second dose of the MenACWY control vaccine. The V call is TRBV29-1, the J call TRBJ1-5; possibly TRBD1 for D (6 bases). DNA for the CDR3: TGCAGCGTGGGGGGGCAGGAGCAGCCCCAGCATTTT. This codes for CSVGGQEQPQHF.